These 4 T cell receptor beta chains originate from one sample sequenced in a study of blood T cell repertoires in COVID-19 (dated by TCRdb to 2020 to 2022). Library creation used the immunoSEQ multiplex PCR assay. Not all clones reach the TCRdb copy of this immuneACCESS table, which keeps in-frame sequences only. Checked studies attribute under half of the gap to unresolved V genes and leave the rest unexplained. The sample records 70,000 to 75,000 clones, about 88% of which are singletons. The ten biggest clones cover roughly a tenth of the sample. Sequenced sample: peripheral blood. The receptors were sampled from a human donor in a cohort sampled during active COVID-19.

The rearrangement joins TRBV28 to TRBJ2-1; 13 positions match TRBD2. The V gene's germline CDR1 is MDHEN and CDR2 SYDVKM. This CDR3 has 14 residues. J lost 10 bases, V lost 8 bases, and 8 bases had no gene match. CDR3 region: CASEGLAGAVEQFF. The CDR3 bases are TGTGCCAGCGAAGGACTAGCGGGAGCTGTCGAGCAGTTCTTC.

The V gene is TRBV27, the J gene TRBJ1-2, with a tentative D call TRBD1 (5 bases). The germline CDR1 and CDR2 sequences are MNHEY and SMNVEV (reference sequence). V lost 2 bases, J lost 8 bases, and 15 bases lay in between. The CDR3 is 14 residues long. This chain's CDR3 is CASSLRGETLGYTF. The CDR3 DNA reads TGTGCCAGCAGTTTACGGGGGGAAACACTCGGCTACACCTTC.

The chain recombines TRBV28 with TRBJ2-6, with 8 bases matching TRBD1. J lost 3 bases, V lost 6 bases, and 4 bases had no gene match. Germline V gene lookup returns CDR1 MDHEN and CDR2 SYDVKM. This CDR3 comprises 15 residues. CDR3 region: CASSPGGVGANVLTF. CDR3 sequence (DNA): TGTGCCAGCAGCCCAGGGGGCGTTGGGGCCAACGTCCTGACTTTC.

This clone was observed a single time. The rearrangement uses TRBV18 and TRBJ1-5, with TRBD1 as a possible D gene (5 bases). CDR1 and CDR2 (germline): KGHSH, LQKENI. The CDR3 covers 14 residues. Trimming cost V 3 bases and J 3 bases, with 9 bases left between them. CDR3 in DNA: TGTGCCAGCTCACCCCGACAGACCAATCAGCCCCAGCATTTT. It yields the protein CASSPRQTNQPQHF.